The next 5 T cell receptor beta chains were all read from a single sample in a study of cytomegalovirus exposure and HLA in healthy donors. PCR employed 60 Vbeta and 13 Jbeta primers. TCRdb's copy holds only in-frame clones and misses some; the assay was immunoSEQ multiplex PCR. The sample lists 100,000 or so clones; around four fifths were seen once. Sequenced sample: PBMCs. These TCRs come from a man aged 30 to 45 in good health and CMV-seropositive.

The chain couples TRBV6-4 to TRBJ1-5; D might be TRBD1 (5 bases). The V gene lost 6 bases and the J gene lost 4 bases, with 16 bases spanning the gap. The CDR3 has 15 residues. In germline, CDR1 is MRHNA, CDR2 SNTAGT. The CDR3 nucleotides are TGTGCCAGCAGAATCAACGCGGGGGGAAATCAGCCCCAGCATTTT. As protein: CASRINAGGNQPQHF.

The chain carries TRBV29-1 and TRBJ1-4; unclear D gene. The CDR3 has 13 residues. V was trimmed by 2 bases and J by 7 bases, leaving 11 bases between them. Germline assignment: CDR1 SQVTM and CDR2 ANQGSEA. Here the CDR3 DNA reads TGCAGCGTTGAACAAGTCGTCGGTGAAAAACTGTTTTTT. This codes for CSVEQVVGEKLFF.

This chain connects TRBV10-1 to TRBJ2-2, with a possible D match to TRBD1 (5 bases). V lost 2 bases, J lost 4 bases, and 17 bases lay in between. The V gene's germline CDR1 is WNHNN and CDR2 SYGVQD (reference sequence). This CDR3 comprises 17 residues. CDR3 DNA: TGCGCCAGCAGTGAGACAGGCCCTGGGTTAGTCACCGGGGAGCTGTTTTTT. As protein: CASSETGPGLVTGELFF.

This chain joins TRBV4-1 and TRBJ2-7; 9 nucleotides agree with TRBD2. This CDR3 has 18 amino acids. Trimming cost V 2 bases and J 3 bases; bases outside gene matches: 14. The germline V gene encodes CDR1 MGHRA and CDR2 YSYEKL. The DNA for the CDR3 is TGCGCCAGCAGCCAATTGTTGGGTGGGACTAGCACCGACTACGAGCAGTACTTC. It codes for CASSQLLGGTSTDYEQYF.

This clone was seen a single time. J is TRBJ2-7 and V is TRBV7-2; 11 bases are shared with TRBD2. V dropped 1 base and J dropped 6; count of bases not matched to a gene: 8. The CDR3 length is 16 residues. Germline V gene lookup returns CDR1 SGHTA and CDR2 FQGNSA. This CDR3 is CASSLGELAGASEQYF. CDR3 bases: TGTGCCAGCAGCTTAGGAGAACTAGCGGGAGCCAGCGAGCAGTACTTC.